The 6 T cell receptor beta chains reported below all come from one sample, sequenced in a study of Ad26.COV2.S vaccination and SARS-CoV-2 variants. Treatment denoted: around 19 received Ad26.COV2.S at low or high dose, single or two shots; several received placebo; per-sample allocation not given. At day 63 after the first vaccine or placebo injection, samples were drawn. Profiling relied on immunoSEQ multiplex PCR, and the TCRdb table lists in-frame clones only, not all of them. The table lists about half a million clones, about 89% of them singletons. Sequenced here: peripheral blood, sampled in a trial of Ad26.COV2.S vaccine versus placebo. These receptors were collected from a person between 18 and 60 years old who received the Ad26.COV2.S COVID-19 vaccine or a placebo.

This sequence joins TRBV6-4 and TRBJ2-6; D could derive from TRBD1 or TRBD2 (5 bases each). The CDR3 contains 16 residues. Trimming shortened V by 5 bases and J by 2 bases, and 13 bases separated the two germline ends. CDR1 is MRHNA and CDR2 is SNTAGT in the germline V gene. For the CDR3, the DNA is TGTGCCAGCAGTCCTCTCGGGGCGGCTGGGGCCAACGTCCTGACTTTC. Translated, it gives CASSPLGAAGANVLTF.

The chain employs TRBV4-3 and TRBJ1-2, with a weak D call TRBD1 (5 bases). V shed 1 base and J shed 2 bases, with 17 bases lying between them. The CDR3 contains 17 residues. Germline loops: CDR1 LGHNA, CDR2 YSLEER. CDR3 in DNA: TGCGCCAGCAGCCAAGCACTGTCGGCAGGGAAGAACTATGGCTACACCTTC. As protein: CASSQALSAGKNYGYTF.

The chain has TRBV27 and TRBJ2-5; TRBD2 matches at 8 bases. The germline V gene encodes CDR1 MNHEY and CDR2 SMNVEV (reference sequence). The CDR3 spans 17 residues. Trimming cost V 5 bases and J 5 bases; bases outside gene matches: 16. The CDR3 spells CASSRIAGSPSRETQYF. Here the CDR3 DNA reads TGTGCCAGCAGTCGCATAGCGGGAAGCCCTTCTCGGGAGACCCAGTACTTC.

The rearrangement links TRBV7-2 to TRBJ1-2, with a weak D call TRBD1 (6 bases). CDR1 is SGHTA, CDR2 FQGNSA, per germline. Trimming pared 1 base from V and 4 bases from J, leaving 13 bases between. This CDR3 contains 15 residues. CDR3 in DNA: TGTGCCAGCAGCTTAGGGACAGAAGTCCTCTATGGCTACACCTTC. This gives the protein CASSLGTEVLYGYTF.

The rearrangement joins TRBV19 to TRBJ1-5; TRBD1 agrees at 8 bases. V trimming: 5 bases; J trimming: 2 bases; junction bases outside the gene matches: 14. Per germline, CDR1 LNHDA and CDR2 SQIVND (reference sequence). The CDR3 has 18 amino acids. Written as DNA, the CDR3 is TGTGCCAGTAGTGAGGGGATCGGACAGGGAATGGGCAATCAGCCCCAGCATTTT. Protein: CASSEGIGQGMGNQPQHF.

CDR3 in DNA: TGCGCCAGCAGCTTGGAAGGGGTGATTCTCTCCTACGAGCAGTACTTC. It is translated as CASSLEGVILSYEQYF. The chain uses TRBV5-1 and TRBJ2-7; possibly TRBD1 for D (5 bases). Germline-derived CDR1 and CDR2 are SGHRS and YFSETQ. This CDR3 region has 16 residues. Trimming stripped 0 bases from V and 0 bases from J, with 13 bases between. The variable domain in full, completed from reference TRBV5-1 and TRBJ2-7, reads KAGVTQTPRYLIKTRGQQVTLSCSPISGHRSVSWYQQTPGQGLQFLFEYFSETQRNKGNFPGRFSGRQFSNSRSEMNVSTLELGDSALYLCASSLEGVILSYEQYFGPGTRLTVT.